The 17 T cell receptor beta chains listed next were all sequenced from one sample in a study of radiotherapy plus CTLA-4 blockade in lung cancer. Here immunoSEQ multiplex PCR was the method, and the copy in TCRdb shows in-frame clones only, minus some. The repertoire holds approximately 35,000 clones, with 85% as singletons. Here the sequenced sample was peripheral blood, taken from a patient treated with radiotherapy plus ipilimumab. The receptors here all came from a human donor with non-small cell lung cancer who had stable disease on radiotherapy plus ipilimumab.

This clone was counted a single time. The V and J genes are TRBV18 and TRBJ2-7; 8 nucleotides line up with TRBD1. This CDR3 is built from 11 residues. V was clipped by 9 bases and J by 5 bases; unmatched bases: 3. From germline, CDR1 is KGHSH and CDR2 LQKENI. The CDR3: CASSGGHEQYF. The CDR3 nucleotides are TGTGCCAGTTCAGGGGGCCACGAGCAGTACTTC.

The chain links TRBV4-1 to TRBJ2-4; D possibly corresponds to TRBD1 (5 bases). Per germline, CDR1 MGHRA and CDR2 YSYEKL. V lost 0 bases to trimming and J lost 1 base, with 7 bases between them. The CDR3 loop spans 15 amino acids. The CDR3 loop reads CASSQENRAKNIQYF. The CDR3 DNA reads TGCGCCAGCAGCCAAGAAAACAGGGCCAAAAACATTCAGTACTTC.

Only a few counts were recorded for this clone. This chain joins TRBV5-6 and TRBJ2-7, with D maybe TRBD1 (5 bases). V dropped 4 bases and J dropped 3 bases, with 8 bases sitting between them. The CDR3 runs 12 residues. The germline V gene encodes CDR1 SGHDT and CDR2 YYEEEE. CDR3 residues: CASSRTSYEQYF. CDR3 in DNA: TGTGCCAGCAGCAGGACAAGCTACGAGCAGTACTTC.

V usage is TRBV18 and J usage is TRBJ2-6, with D perhaps matching TRBD2 (6 bases). The V and J ends lost 8 bases and 0 bases respectively, with 14 bases between them. Germline CDR1 KGHSH, CDR2 LQKENI. The CDR3 is made up of 16 amino acids. DNA of the CDR3: TGTGCCAGCACGGACTACGGTTTCTCTGGGGCCAACGTCCTGACTTTC. As protein: CASTDYGFSGANVLTF.

The chain is built from TRBV19 and TRBJ2-2; a possible D gene is TRBD2 (6 bases). Trimming pared 1 base from V and 6 bases from J, leaving 9 bases between. This CDR3 comprises 14 residues. Germline V gene lookup returns CDR1 LNHDA and CDR2 SQIVND (reference sequence). The CDR3, as DNA: TGTGCCAGTAGTATAGCGGGAGTGCCCGGGGAGCTGTTTTTT. It codes for CASSIAGVPGELFF.

The chain links TRBV19 to TRBJ2-7; 10 bases agree with TRBD1. V was clipped by 10 bases and J by 2 bases; unmatched bases: 5. CDR1 is LNHDA, CDR2 SQIVND, per germline (reference sequence). The CDR3 totals 13 residues. The CDR3 spells CATRDRGTYEQYF. CDR3 DNA sequence: TGTGCCACCCGGGACAGGGGAACCTACGAGCAGTACTTC.

The chain has TRBV6-6 and TRBJ1-1; the match to TRBD1 covers 7 bases. The CDR3 is 14 amino acids. Germline CDR1 reads MNHNY; CDR2 reads SVGAGI (reference sequence). J lost 0 bases, V lost 2 bases, and 0 bases had no gene match. The CDR3 region has the DNA TGTGCCAGCAGTTACACAGGGGTGAACACTGAAGCTTTCTTT. Translating gives CASSYTGVNTEAFF.

The rearrangement joins TRBV19 to TRBJ2-7, with a weak D call TRBD1 (6 bases). Germline V gene lookup returns CDR1 LNHDA and CDR2 SQIVND (reference sequence). This CDR3 contains 13 residues. V was cut by 5 bases and J by 6 bases, with 14 bases left in between. The CDR3 region has the DNA TGTGCCAGTAGTCTGAGGCAGGGGAGCGAGCAGTACTTC. Residues: CASSLRQGSEQYF.

V is TRBV25-1 and J is TRBJ1-1; D ambiguous. Germline assignment: CDR1 MGHDK and CDR2 SYGVNS. The CDR3 sequence is 14 residues long. The V end was cut by 4 bases, the J end by 3 bases, with 12 bases between. This chain's CDR3 is CASSVGPVDTEAFF. CDR3 in DNA: TGTGCCAGCAGTGTGGGCCCGGTGGACACTGAAGCTTTCTTT.

The chain carries TRBV7-6 and TRBJ1-3; 9 bases agree with TRBD1. Germline assignment: CDR1 SGHVS and CDR2 FNYEAQ. This CDR3 has 16 residues. V lost 5 bases and J lost 2; bases outside the gene matches: 7. The CDR3 loop is CASSADRGTAGNTIYF. In nucleotides, the CDR3 is TGTGCCAGCAGCGCAGACAGGGGGACGGCTGGAAACACCATATATTTT.

V is TRBV9 and J is TRBJ2-5; 8 bases fit TRBD2. The CDR3 length is 15 residues. The germline V gene encodes CDR1 SGDLS and CDR2 YYNGEE. V was clipped by 4 bases and J by 2 bases; unmatched bases: 7. The CDR3 sequence is CASSPGGGYQETQYF. Written as DNA, the CDR3 is TGTGCCAGCAGCCCCGGGGGGGGTTATCAAGAGACCCAGTACTTC.

The chain recombines TRBV11-3 with TRBJ2-1; D possibly corresponds to TRBD2 (5 bases). Germline CDR1 is SGHNT and CDR2 is YENEEA. V gave up 6 bases and J gave up 9 bases, with 12 bases separating them. The CDR3 spans 12 residues. CDR3 protein: CASSLLESEQFF. CDR3 coding DNA: TGTGCCAGCAGTCTACTAGAGTCTGAGCAGTTCTTC. Full variable domain (rest looked up from reference TRBV11-3 and TRBJ2-1): EAGVVQSPRYKIIEKKQPVAFWCNPISGHNTLYWYLQNLGQGPELLIRYENEEAVDDSQLPKDRFSAERLKGVDSTLKIQPAELGDSAVYLCASSLLESEQFFGPGTRLTVL.

CDR3 protein: CASRFHRGSEDGYTF. The CDR3 bases are TGTGCCAGCAGATTCCACAGGGGGTCCGAGGATGGCTACACCTTC. The chain employs TRBV28 and TRBJ1-2; 8 bases line up with TRBD1. Trimming cost V 6 bases and J 6 bases; bases outside gene matches: 12. This CDR3 comprises 15 residues. In germline, CDR1 is MDHEN, CDR2 SYDVKM.

The gene calls are TRBV5-1 and TRBJ2-3; D not certain. Germline CDR1 reads SGHRS; CDR2 reads YFSETQ. V was shortened by 0 bases and J by 4 bases, with 6 bases between the two germline ends. CDR3 size: 13 residues. DNA for the CDR3: TGCGCCAGCAGCTTGGATCTCGCAGATACGCAGTATTTT. Amino acid sequence: CASSLDLADTQYF. The complete variable domain, with remaining parts taken from reference TRBV5-1 and TRBJ2-3, reads KAGVTQTPRYLIKTRGQQVTLSCSPISGHRSVSWYQQTPGQGLQFLFEYFSETQRNKGNFPGRFSGRQFSNSRSEMNVSTLELGDSALYLCASSLDLADTQYFGPGTRLTVL.

The chain has TRBV5-1 and TRBJ2-7; TRBD2 is a possible D gene (5 bases). V was shortened by 4 bases and J by 2 bases, with 10 bases between the two germline ends. The CDR3 covers 13 residues. Per germline, CDR1 SGHRS and CDR2 YFSETQ. In DNA form, the CDR3 reads TGCGCCAGCAGCGGAGGCACCCCCTACGAGCAGTACTTC. Translating gives CASSGGTPYEQYF.

The V call is TRBV4-3, the J call TRBJ2-7; 7 bases line up with TRBD1. Trimming at V came to 0 bases and at J to 4 bases, leaving 9 bases not matched to a gene. Germline values: CDR1 LGHNA, CDR2 YSLEER. The CDR3 extends over 16 amino acids. The CDR3 bases are TGCGCCAGCAGCCAAGATCTGGGGACAGCTTTTTACGAGCAGTACTTC. Its translation is CASSQDLGTAFYEQYF.

The rearrangement joins TRBV28 to TRBJ2-3; maybe TRBD2 (6 bases). The V and J ends lost 5 bases and 3 bases respectively, with 12 bases between them. This CDR3 contains 14 residues. CDR1 and CDR2 (germline): MDHEN, SYDVKM. The CDR3 nucleotides are TGTGCCAGCAGTCCCCCGGGACTGACAGATACGCAGTATTTT. Translating it yields CASSPPGLTDTQYF.